A selection of T cell receptor beta chains follows, all from one sample in a study of radiation and T cells in renal cell carcinoma. Here immunoSEQ multiplex PCR was the method, and the copy in TCRdb shows in-frame clones only, minus some. Of some 78,000 clones in the sample, about 89% are singletons; the top ten hold 5% to 7.5%. The sequences come from blood, collected from a patient whose treatment included radiotherapy and nephrectomy. These TCRs come from a woman in her sixties or seventies with renal cell carcinoma. Each CDR3 is given with its conserved first and last residue. The D gene is left open where the match is weak. Clone size is stated in some rows and not others, as once, few, many or a class when expanded.

>TRBJ2-7|NA|NA|TRBV19
CASSIPGQVTYEQYF
TGTGCCAGTAGTATCCCGGGGCAAGTGACCTACGAGCAGTACTTC
>TRBJ2-6|NA|once|TRBV11-2
CASSLDPSGLKASGANVLTF
TGTGCCAGCAGCTTAGATCCCTCCGGGTTGAAGGCCTCTGGGGCCAACGTCCTGACTTTC
>TRBJ2-7|NA|NA|TRBV18
CASSPIQGNYEQYF
TGTGCCAGCTCACCTATCCAGGGGAACTACGAGCAGTACTTC
>TRBJ1-1|NA|NA|TRBV15
CATSRARVAEAFF
TGTGCCACCAGCAGAGCCAGAGTTGCTGAAGCTTTCTTT
>TRBJ1-6|NA|NA|TRBV7-7
CASSLSTSYNSPLHF
TGTGCTAGCAGCTTATCCACCTCCTATAATTCACCCCTCCACTTT
>TRBJ1-5|NA|once|TRBV6-1
CASSVGGQEQPQHF
TGTGCCAGCAGTGTGGGGGGGCAGGAGCAGCCCCAGCATTTT
>TRBJ2-3|NA|NA|TRBV6-5
CASSYSSPATDTQYF
TGTGCCAGCAGTTACTCTTCCCCGGCCACAGATACGCAGTATTTT
>TRBJ2-3|TRBD2|once|TRBV2
CASSVELAGSTDTQYF
TGTGCCAGCAGCGTGGAGCTAGCGGGGAGCACAGATACGCAGTATTTT
>TRBJ1-5|TRBD1|NA|TRBV6-6
CASSSPGQGSNQPQHF
TGTGCCAGCAGTTCCCCGGGACAGGGGAGCAATCAGCCCCAGCATTTT
>TRBJ2-5|TRBD2|NA|TRBV29-1
CSADGGWETQYF
TGCAGCGCCGACGGGGGGTGGGAGACCCAGTACTTC
>TRBJ1-2|NA|NA|TRBV5-4
CASSSYADSYGYTF
TGTGCCAGCAGCTCATATGCGGACAGCTATGGCTACACCTTC
>TRBJ2-1|TRBD2|NA|TRBV5-1
CASSLSSGAANEQFF
TGCGCCAGCAGCTTGAGTAGCGGGGCCGCCAATGAGCAGTTCTTC
>TRBJ2-5|TRBD2|NA|TRBV4-1
CASSQDGLAGGRLETQYF
TGCGCCAGCAGCCAAGACGGACTAGCGGGGGGCCGGCTTGAGACCCAGTACTTC
>TRBJ2-6|NA|NA|TRBV19
CASSMAVDWGAGSGANVLTF
TGTGCCAGTAGTATGGCGGTCGATTGGGGCGCAGGTTCTGGGGCCAACGTCCTGACTTTC
>TRBJ1-1|NA|NA|TRBV5-4
CASSSLKGGEAFF
TGTGCCAGCAGCTCGCTCAAGGGCGGTGAAGCTTTCTTT
>TRBJ1-2|NA|NA|TRBV19
CASSILRQGPGYTF
TGTGCCAGTAGTATCCTCCGCCAGGGGCCTGGCTACACCTTC
>TRBJ2-7|NA|NA|TRBV7-2
CASRTGTSSSYEQYF
TGTGCCAGCAGAACCGGGACTTCGAGCTCCTACGAGCAGTACTTC
>TRBJ2-3|TRBD1|NA|TRBV19
CATTTGQGTDTQYF
TGTGCCACAACCACGGGACAGGGCACAGATACGCAGTATTTT
>TRBJ2-3|TRBD1|NA|TRBV7-2
CASSSQGADTQYF
TGTGCCAGCAGCTCACAGGGGGCTGATACGCAGTATTTT
>TRBJ1-3|NA|NA|TRBV11-3
CASSSGAGLSGNTIYF
TGTGCCAGCAGCTCCGGCGCGGGCCTCTCTGGAAACACCATATATTTT
>TRBJ1-6|TRBD1|NA|TRBV7-2
CASSRDRYNSPLHF
TGTGCCAGCTCTCGGGACAGGTATAATTCACCCCTCCACTTT
>TRBJ2-7|NA|NA|TRBV21-1
CASSKVPYEQYF
TGTGCCAGCAGCAAAGTCCCCTACGAGCAGTACTTC
>TRBJ2-3|NA|NA|TRBV18
CASSPQTLSTDTQYF
TGTGCCAGCTCACCCCAGACGCTTTCCACAGATACGCAGTATTTT
>TRBJ1-5|NA|NA|TRBV4-1
CASSQSQGVGNQPQHF
TGCGCCAGCAGCCAGTCTCAGGGTGTGGGCAATCAGCCCCAGCATTTT
>TRBJ1-1|NA|NA|TRBV4-1
CASSQERQFNTEAFF
TGCGCCAGCAGCCAAGAAAGACAGTTTAACACTGAAGCTTTCTTT
>TRBJ1-1|NA|NA|TRBV30
CAWSLWGREAFF
TGTGCCTGGAGTCTCTGGGGTAGAGAAGCTTTCTTT
>TRBJ1-2|NA|NA|TRBV28
CASSIGGANYGYTF
TGTGCCAGCAGTATAGGGGGAGCTAACTATGGCTACACCTTC
>TRBJ2-5|NA|NA|TRBV7-6
CASSGGGSRETQYF
TGTGCCAGCAGCGGAGGGGGCAGTCGAGAGACCCAGTACTTC
>TRBJ2-7|NA|NA|TRBV11-1
CASSLFPSFLYEQYF
TGTGCCAGCAGCTTATTCCCGTCTTTCCTCTACGAGCAGTACTTC
>TRBJ1-2|NA|NA|TRBV6-4
CASRTDLYGYTF
TGTGCCAGCAGGACGGACCTCTATGGCTACACCTTC
>TRBJ2-7|NA|NA|TRBV30
CAWSVRAGSSYEQYF
TGTGCCTGGAGTGTGAGGGCAGGGAGCTCCTACGAGCAGTACTTC
>TRBJ1-2|NA|NA|TRBV27
CASSPPGGGYTF
TGTGCCAGCAGTCCCCCGGGGGGCGGCTACACCTTC
>TRBJ2-5|TRBD1|NA|TRBV7-2
CASSSTPSTRTGAGETQYF
TGTGCCAGCAGCTCCACACCCTCCACGAGGACAGGGGCAGGGGAGACCCAGTACTTC
>TRBJ1-1|NA|NA|TRBV19
CASSIYRDTEAFF
TGTGCCAGTAGTATTTACAGGGACACTGAAGCTTTCTTT
>TRBJ2-2|TRBD2|NA|TRBV4-2
CASSLGLAGGAGELFF
TGTGCCAGCAGCTTGGGACTAGCGGGGGGGGCCGGGGAGCTGTTTTTT
>TRBJ2-5|NA|NA|TRBV5-1
CASRAPGPIFEETQYF
TGCGCCAGCAGAGCGCCGGGACCGATATTTGAAGAGACCCAGTACTTC
>TRBJ1-2|NA|NA|TRBV2
CATYQGSVVMGYTF
TGTGCCACCTATCAGGGATCGGTGGTGATGGGCTACACCTTC
>TRBJ2-3|NA|NA|TRBV28
CASSSGAVTQYF
TGTGCCAGCAGTTCAGGAGCAGTTACGCAGTATTTT
>TRBJ1-2|NA|NA|TRBV28
CASRPDIYGYTF
TGTGCCAGCAGGCCAGACATCTATGGCTACACCTTC
>TRBJ1-3|NA|NA|TRBV6-5
CASSYTGTVTGNTIYF
TGTGCCAGCAGTTACACGGGGACGGTTACTGGAAACACCATATATTTT
>TRBJ2-7|NA|few|TRBV4-3
CASSQDRGTYVDEQYF
TGCGCCAGCAGCCAAGACAGGGGCACCTACGTGGACGAGCAGTACTTC
>TRBJ1-5|NA|NA|TRBV5-6
CASSPGRNQPQHF
TGTGCCAGCAGCCCAGGACGGAATCAGCCCCAGCATTTT
>TRBJ1-1|NA|once|TRBV5-6
CASSLGGFMNTEAFF
TGTGCCAGCAGCTTGGGGGGGTTCATGAACACTGAAGCTTTCTTT
>TRBJ2-3|TRBD2|NA|TRBV6-5
CASATTSGATDTQYF
TGTGCCAGCGCGACGACTAGCGGGGCTACAGATACGCAGTATTTT
>TRBJ1-6|NA|NA|TRBV5-1
CASSLAGIGNSPLHF
TGCGCCAGCAGCTTGGCGGGAATAGGTAATTCACCCCTCCACTTT
>TRBJ1-1|NA|once|TRBV6-1
CASSEGSNTEAFF
TGTGCCAGCAGTGAGGGGTCGAACACTGAAGCTTTCTTT
>TRBJ1-2|TRBD1|NA|TRBV7-9
CASSFTGQGIGYTF
TGTGCCAGCAGCTTCACAGGACAGGGGATTGGCTACACCTTC
>TRBJ1-5|TRBD1|NA|TRBV7-2
CASSLQSLQGQNQPQHF
TGTGCCAGCAGCTTACAGTCACTTCAGGGACAGAATCAGCCCCAGCATTTT